The clone carrying this T cell receptor (beta chain) was detected a few times. This sample is drawn from a study of cytomegalovirus exposure and HLA in healthy donors. For the study at large: Genotyping of about 400 donors showed that 70% to 90% belonged to the Caucasian-associated ancestry cluster.

The germline CDR1 and CDR2 sequences are GTSNPN and SVGIG (reference sequence). This CDR3 has 14 amino acids. V was shortened by 2 bases and J by 4 bases, with 14 bases between the two germline ends. Researchers ran the PCR with 60 Vbeta and 13 Jbeta primers. Original data processing: Tens of millions of unique TCR beta chains, 9.5 million to 11 million of them shared, were counted by a later analysis. Measured with immunoSEQ multiplex PCR; TCRdb has only the in-frame clones, and not every one. The DNA gave D and trimming, while V, J and clone size come from that table. This table has roughly 150,000 clones, over 80% appearing once.

The TCR sequence derives from a girl aged 5 to 17 in good health and CMV-seropositive. The sequencing input was PBMCs. V is TRBV30 and J is TRBJ1-2, with a tentative D call TRBD1 (6 bases). The DNA of the CDR3 is TGTGCCTGGAGTACCCCCGGACAGATCTATGGCTACACCTTC. Its translation: CAWSTPGQIYGYTF.